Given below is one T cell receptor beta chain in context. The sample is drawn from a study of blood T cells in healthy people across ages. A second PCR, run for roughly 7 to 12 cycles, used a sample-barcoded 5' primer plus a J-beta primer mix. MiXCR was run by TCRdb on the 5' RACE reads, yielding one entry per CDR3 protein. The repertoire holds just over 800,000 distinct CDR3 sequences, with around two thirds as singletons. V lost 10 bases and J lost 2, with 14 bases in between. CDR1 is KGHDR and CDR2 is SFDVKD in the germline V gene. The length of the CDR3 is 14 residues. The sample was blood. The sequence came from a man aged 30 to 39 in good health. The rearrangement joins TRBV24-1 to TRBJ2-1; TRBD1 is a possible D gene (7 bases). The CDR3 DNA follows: TGTGCCACTCGACAGGGAGGAACCTACAATGAGCAGTTCTTC. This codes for CATRQGGTYNEQFF.